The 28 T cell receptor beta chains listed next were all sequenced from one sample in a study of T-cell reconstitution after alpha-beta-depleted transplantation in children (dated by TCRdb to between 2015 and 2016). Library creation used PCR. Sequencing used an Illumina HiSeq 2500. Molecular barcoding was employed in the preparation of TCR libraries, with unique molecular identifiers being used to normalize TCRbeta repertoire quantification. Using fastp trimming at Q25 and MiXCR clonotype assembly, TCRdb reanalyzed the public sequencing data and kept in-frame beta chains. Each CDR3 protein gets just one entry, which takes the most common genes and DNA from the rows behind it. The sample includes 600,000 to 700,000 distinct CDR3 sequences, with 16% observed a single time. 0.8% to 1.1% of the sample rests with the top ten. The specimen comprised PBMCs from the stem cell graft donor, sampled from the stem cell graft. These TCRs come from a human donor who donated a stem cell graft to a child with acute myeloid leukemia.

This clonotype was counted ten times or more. CDR3 amino acids: CASSAGGFGYEQYF. The DNA for the CDR3 is TGTGCCAGCAGCGCCGGAGGCTTCGGCTACGAGCAGTACTTC. The chain joins TRBV5-5 to TRBJ2-7; D may be TRBD2 (5 bases). The CDR3 is 14 amino acids. Between the trimmed V and J ends, which lost 4 bases and 3 bases, there was a span of 14 bases. Germline values: CDR1 SGHKS, CDR2 YYEKEE (reference sequence).

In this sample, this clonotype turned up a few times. In DNA, the CDR3 is TGTGCCAGCAGCTTTGGAGACACCACCTACGAGCAGTACTTC. The encoded protein is CASSFGDTTYEQYF. The chain uses TRBV5-5 and TRBJ2-7; D remains ambiguous. The V end was cut by 2 bases, the J end by 2 bases, with 11 bases between. Germline assignment: CDR1 SGHKS and CDR2 YYEKEE (reference sequence). This CDR3 contains 14 residues. Based on the CDR3 plus reference TRBV5-5 and TRBJ2-7, the full variable domain is DAGVTQSPTHLIKTRGQQVTLRCSPISGHKSVSWYQQVLGQGPQFIFQYYEKEERGRGNFPDRFSARQFPNYSSELNVNALLLGDSALYLCASSFGDTTYEQYFGPGTRLTVT.

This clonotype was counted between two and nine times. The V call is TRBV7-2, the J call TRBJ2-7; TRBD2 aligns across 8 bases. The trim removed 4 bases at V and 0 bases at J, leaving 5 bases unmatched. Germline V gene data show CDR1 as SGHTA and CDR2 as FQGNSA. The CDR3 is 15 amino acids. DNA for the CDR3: TGTGCCAGCAGCTGGTCCGGGACTAGCTCCTACGAGCAGTACGTC. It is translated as CASSWSGTSSYEQYV.

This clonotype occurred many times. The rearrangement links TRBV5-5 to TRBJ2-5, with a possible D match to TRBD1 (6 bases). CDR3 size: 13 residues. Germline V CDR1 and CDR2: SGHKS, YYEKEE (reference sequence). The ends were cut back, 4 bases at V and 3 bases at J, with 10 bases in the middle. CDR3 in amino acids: CASSLPGEETQYF. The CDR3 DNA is TGTGCCAGCAGCCTTCCAGGGGAAGAGACCCAGTACTTC.

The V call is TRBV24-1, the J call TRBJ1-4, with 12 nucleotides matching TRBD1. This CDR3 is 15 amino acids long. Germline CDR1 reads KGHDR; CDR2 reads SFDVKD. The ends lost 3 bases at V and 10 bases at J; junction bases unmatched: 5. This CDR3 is CATSDSGTGGLKLFF. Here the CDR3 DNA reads TGTGCCACCAGTGATAGCGGGACAGGGGGCCTAAAACTGTTTTTT.

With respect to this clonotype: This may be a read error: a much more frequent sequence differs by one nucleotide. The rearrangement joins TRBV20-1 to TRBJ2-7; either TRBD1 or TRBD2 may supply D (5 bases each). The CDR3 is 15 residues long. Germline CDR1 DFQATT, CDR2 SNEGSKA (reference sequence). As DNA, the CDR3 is TGCAGTGCTAGGGGGACGGGCAGGAGTTACTACGAGCGGTACTTC. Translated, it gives CSARGTGRSYYERYF.

The CDR3 spells CASSPRQGLSSYNEQFF. The CDR3 DNA reads TGTGCCAGCAGTCCCCGACAGGGGTTGAGCTCCTACAATGAGCAGTTCTTC. J is TRBJ2-1 and V is TRBV12-3 or TRBV12-4; 8 bases are shared with TRBD1. This CDR3 region has 17 residues. The trim removed 5 bases at V and 0 bases at J, leaving 9 bases unmatched.

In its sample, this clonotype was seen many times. CDR3 DNA sequence: TGTGCCAGCAGGGCCGGACAGACCAATTCACCCCTCCACTTT. Protein product: CASRAGQTNSPLHF. The V and J genes are TRBV6-1 and TRBJ1-6, with D possibly matching TRBD1 (6 bases). Deletions cut 6 bases from V and 7 bases from J, with 13 bases between. This CDR3 is built from 14 residues. From germline, CDR1 is MNHNS and CDR2 SASEGT.

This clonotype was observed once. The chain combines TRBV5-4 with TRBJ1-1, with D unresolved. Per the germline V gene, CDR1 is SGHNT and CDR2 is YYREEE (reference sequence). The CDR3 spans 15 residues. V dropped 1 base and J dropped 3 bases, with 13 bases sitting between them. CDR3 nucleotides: TGTGCCAGCAGCTTGACGCTCCTCGGCTACACTGAAGCTTTCTTT. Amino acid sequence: CASSLTLLGYTEAFF.

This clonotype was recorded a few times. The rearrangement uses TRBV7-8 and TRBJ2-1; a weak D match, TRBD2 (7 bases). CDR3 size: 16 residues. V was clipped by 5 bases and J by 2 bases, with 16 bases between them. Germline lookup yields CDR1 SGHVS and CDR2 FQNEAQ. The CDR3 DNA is TGTGCCAGCAGCAACCCGGGGGGCCTCCCCTACAATGAGCAGTTCTTC. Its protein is CASSNPGGLPYNEQFF.

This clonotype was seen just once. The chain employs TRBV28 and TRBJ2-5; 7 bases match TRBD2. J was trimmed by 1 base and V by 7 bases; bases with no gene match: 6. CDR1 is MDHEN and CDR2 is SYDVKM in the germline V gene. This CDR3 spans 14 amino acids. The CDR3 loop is CASTLRGVQETQYF. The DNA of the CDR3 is TGTGCCAGCACCCTTCGGGGGGTCCAAGAGACCCAGTACTTC.

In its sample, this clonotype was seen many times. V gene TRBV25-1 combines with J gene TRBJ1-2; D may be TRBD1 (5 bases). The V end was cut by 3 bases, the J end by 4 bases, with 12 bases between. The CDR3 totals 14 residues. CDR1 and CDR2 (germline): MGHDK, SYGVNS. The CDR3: CASSDAGSAYGYTF. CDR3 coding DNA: TGTGCCAGCAGTGATGCAGGGTCGGCCTATGGCTACACCTTC.

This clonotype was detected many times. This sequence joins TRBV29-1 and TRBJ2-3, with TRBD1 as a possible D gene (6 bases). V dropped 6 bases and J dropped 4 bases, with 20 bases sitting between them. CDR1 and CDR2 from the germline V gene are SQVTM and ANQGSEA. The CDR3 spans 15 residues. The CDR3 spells CSVRGVGRGPDTQYF. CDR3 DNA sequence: TGCAGCGTGAGAGGTGTCGGCAGGGGACCAGATACGCAGTATTTT.

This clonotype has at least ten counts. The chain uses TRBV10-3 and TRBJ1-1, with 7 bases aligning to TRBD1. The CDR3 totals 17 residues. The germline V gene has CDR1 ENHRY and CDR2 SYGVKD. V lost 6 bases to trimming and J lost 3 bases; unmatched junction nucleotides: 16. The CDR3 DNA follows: TGTGCCATCAGGGGGACAGCCTTATTAGGGAAGGACACTGAAGCTTTCTTT. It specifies CAIRGTALLGKDTEAFF.

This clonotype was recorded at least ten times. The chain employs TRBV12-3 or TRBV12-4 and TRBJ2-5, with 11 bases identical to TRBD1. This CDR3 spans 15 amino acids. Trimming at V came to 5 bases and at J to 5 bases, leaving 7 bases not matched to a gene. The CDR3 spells CASSPPWDRGETQYF. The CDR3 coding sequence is TGTGCCAGCAGTCCGCCCTGGGACAGGGGGGAGACCCAGTACTTC.

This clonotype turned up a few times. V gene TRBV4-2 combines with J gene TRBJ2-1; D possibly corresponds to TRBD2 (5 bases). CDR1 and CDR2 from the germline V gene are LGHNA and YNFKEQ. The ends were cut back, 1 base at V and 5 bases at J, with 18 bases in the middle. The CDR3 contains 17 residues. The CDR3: CASSQGSRTALDNEQFF. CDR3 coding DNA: TGTGCCAGCAGCCAAGGGTCAAGGACTGCCCTTGACAATGAGCAGTTCTTC.

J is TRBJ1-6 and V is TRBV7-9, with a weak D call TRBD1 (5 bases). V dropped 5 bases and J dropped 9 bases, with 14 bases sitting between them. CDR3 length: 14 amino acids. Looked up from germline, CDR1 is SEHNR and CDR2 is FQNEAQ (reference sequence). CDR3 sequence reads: CASSDQGKVSPLHF. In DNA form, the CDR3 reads TGTGCCAGCAGCGATCAGGGAAAGGTTTCACCCCTCCACTTT.

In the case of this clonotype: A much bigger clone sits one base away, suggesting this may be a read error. This chain's CDR3 is CSATGIDTYEQYF. DNA for the CDR3: TGCAGTGCTACCGGGATAGACACCTACGAGCAGTACTTC. V gene TRBV20-1 combines with J gene TRBJ2-7; TRBD2 might be the D (5 bases). The CDR3 totals 13 residues. Germline V gene lookup returns CDR1 DFQATT and CDR2 SNEGSKA (reference sequence). The germline V and J ends were trimmed by 4 bases and 2 bases, with 12 bases remaining between them.

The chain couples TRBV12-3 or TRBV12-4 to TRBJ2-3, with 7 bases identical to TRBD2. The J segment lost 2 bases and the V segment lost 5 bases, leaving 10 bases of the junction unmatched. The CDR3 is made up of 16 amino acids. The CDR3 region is CASSRPGLGATDTQYF. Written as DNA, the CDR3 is TGTGCCAGCAGTCGTCCCGGACTAGGGGCCACAGATACGCAGTATTTT.

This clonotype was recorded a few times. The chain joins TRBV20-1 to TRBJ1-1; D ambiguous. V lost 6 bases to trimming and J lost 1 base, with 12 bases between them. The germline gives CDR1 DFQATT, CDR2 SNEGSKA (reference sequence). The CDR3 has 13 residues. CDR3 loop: CSAPTQQNTEAFF. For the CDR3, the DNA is TGCAGTGCCCCGACACAGCAGAACACTGAAGCTTTCTTT.

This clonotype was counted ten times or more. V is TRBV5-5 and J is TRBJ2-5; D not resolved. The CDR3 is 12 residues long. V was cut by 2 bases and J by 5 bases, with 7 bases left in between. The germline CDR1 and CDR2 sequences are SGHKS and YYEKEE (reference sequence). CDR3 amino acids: CASSFKKETQYF. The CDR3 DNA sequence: TGTGCCAGCAGCTTCAAGAAGGAGACCCAGTACTTC.

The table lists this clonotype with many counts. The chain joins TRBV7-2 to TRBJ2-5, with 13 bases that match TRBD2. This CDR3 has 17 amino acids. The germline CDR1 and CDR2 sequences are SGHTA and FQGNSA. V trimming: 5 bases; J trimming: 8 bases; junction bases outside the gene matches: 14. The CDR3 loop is CASSLSPPGLAGVTQYF. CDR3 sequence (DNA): TGTGCCAGCAGCCTATCCCCCCCTGGACTAGCGGGGGTAACCCAGTACTTC.

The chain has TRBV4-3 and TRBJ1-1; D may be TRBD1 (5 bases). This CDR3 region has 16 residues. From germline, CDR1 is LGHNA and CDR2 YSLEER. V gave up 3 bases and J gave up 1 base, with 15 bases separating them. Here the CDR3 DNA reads TGCGCCAGCAGCCAGACACCGGGACTGAGGAACACTGAAGCTTTCTTT. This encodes CASSQTPGLRNTEAFF.

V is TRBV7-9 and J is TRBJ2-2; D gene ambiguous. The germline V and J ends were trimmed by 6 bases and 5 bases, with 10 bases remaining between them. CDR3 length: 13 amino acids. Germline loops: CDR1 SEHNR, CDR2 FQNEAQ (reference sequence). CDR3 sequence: CASRTPSTGELFF. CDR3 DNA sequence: TGTGCCAGCAGGACACCATCGACCGGGGAGCTGTTTTTT.

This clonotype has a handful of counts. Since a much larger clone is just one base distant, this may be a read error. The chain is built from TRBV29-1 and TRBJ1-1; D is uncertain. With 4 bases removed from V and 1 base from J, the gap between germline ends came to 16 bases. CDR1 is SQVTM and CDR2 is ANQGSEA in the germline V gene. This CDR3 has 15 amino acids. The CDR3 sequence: CSVVTSRHRNTEAFF. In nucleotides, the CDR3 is TGCAGCGTTGTGACCAGCCGACACCGGAACACTGAAGCTTTCTTT.

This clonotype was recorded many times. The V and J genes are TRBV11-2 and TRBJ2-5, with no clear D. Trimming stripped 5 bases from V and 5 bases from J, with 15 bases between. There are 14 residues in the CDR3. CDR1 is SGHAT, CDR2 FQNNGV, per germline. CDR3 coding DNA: TGTGCCAGCAGCGTCGGCAGTCCCCGGGAGACCCAGTACTTC. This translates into CASSVGSPRETQYF.

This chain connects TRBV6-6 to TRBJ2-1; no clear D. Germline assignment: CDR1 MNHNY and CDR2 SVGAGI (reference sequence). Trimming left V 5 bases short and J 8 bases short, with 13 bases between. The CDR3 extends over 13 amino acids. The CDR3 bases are TGTGCCAGCAGTCCTCGAATAGTCGATGAGCAGTTCTTC. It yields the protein CASSPRIVDEQFF.

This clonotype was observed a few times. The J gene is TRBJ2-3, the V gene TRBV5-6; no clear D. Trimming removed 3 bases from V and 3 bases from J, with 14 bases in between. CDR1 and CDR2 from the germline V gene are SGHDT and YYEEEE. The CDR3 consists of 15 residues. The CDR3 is CASSSLHWGTDTQYF. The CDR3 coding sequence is TGTGCCAGCAGCTCGTTACACTGGGGAACAGATACGCAGTATTTT.